Described below is a single T cell receptor beta chain sequence and its context. From germline, CDR1 is SEHNR and CDR2 FQNEAQ (reference sequence). This CDR3 has 15 residues. Trimming at V came to 2 bases and at J to 9 bases, leaving 8 bases not matched to a gene. The data were obtained in a study of blood T cell repertoires in COVID-19. Methods used by the authors: Reference gene primer amplification in the assay estimated nucleated cell counts. The table came from immunoSEQ multiplex PCR; TCRdb's copy has only in-frame clones and leaves some out. V, J and clone size were drawn from that table, and D and trimming were deduced from the DNA. Among around 180,000 clones listed, roughly 84% were seen once.

The clonotype comes from a human donor in a cohort sampled during active COVID-19. V gene TRBV7-9 combines with J gene TRBJ2-1; 9 nucleotides agree with TRBD1. Sequencing was done on a sample of peripheral blood. CDR3 sequence (DNA): TGTGCCAGCAGCTTAAGCAACACAGGGGGCGGTGAGCAGTTCTTC. Translated: CASSLSNTGGGEQFF. The entire variable domain, with the rest obtained from reference TRBV7-9 and TRBJ2-1, is as follows: DTGVSQNPRHKITKRGQNVTFRCDPISEHNRLYWYRQTLGQGPEFLTYFQNEAQLEKSRLLSDRFSAERPKGSFSTLEIQRTEQGDSAMYLCASSLSNTGGGEQFFGPGTRLTVL.